The source of this T cell receptor beta chain is a study of T cell responses to AZD1222 COVID-19 vaccine. The overall study: Samples with a second dose at about 4 or about 12 weeks were pooled together.

Clones were sequenced by immunoSEQ multiplex PCR, and TCRdb holds only the in-frame ones, with some missing. The data contain more than 150,000 clones, 90% of them singletons. Study-level points and caveats: The sample set comprised mostly white British donors with more females, and clonal diversity was possibly underestimated.

The CDR3 length is 12 residues. Germline lookup yields CDR1 MDHEN and CDR2 SYDVKM. Trimming removed 3 bases at V and 4 bases at J, with 4 bases between. Concerning this clone: Its antigen is undetermined.

The TCR originated in an adult in good health. The sequenced sample was peripheral blood, obtained on day 0 of AZD1222 vaccination. The chain combines TRBV28 with TRBJ1-3; D is ambiguous. The CDR3: CASSLKGNTIYF. CDR3 coding DNA: TGTGCCAGCAGTTTGAAGGGAAACACCATATATTTT.